This TCR beta chain emerged from a study of T-cell reconstitution after alpha-beta-depleted transplantation in children. This clonotype was observed a handful of times. The CDR3 runs to 14 residues. Germline V CDR1 and CDR2: DFQATT, SNEGSKA (reference sequence). J lost 5 bases, V lost 6 bases, and 7 bases had no gene match. Unique molecular identifiers tagged the TCRbeta library. TCRdb re-analysed the PCR reads in MiXCR, keeping a single row per CDR3 protein. Seen here are about 610,000 distinct CDR3 sequences, over 9.5% observed once, and the top ten hold 3.5% to 5%. This receptor was taken from a human donor who donated a stem cell graft to a child with acute myeloid leukemia. The input for sequencing was PBMCs from the stem cell graft donor, taken from the stem cell graft. The chain is built from TRBV20-1 and TRBJ2-2; 9 bases align to TRBD1. This CDR3 reads CSARDRVGTGELFF. The CDR3 coding sequence is TGCAGTGCAAGGGACAGGGTCGGGACCGGGGAGCTGTTTTTT.